This T cell receptor (beta chain) originates from a study of CD8 T cells in ankylosing spondylitis. Study conclusions and caveats: Eight highly homologous variants formed a TCR beta motif that appeared characteristic of ankylosing spondylitis blood. Disease-associated clones were reportedly significantly overrepresented in matched ankylosing spondylitis synovial fluid. Some of these motif variants have turned up before, in reports on reactive arthritis synovial fluid and blood.

Quantitative 5'-RACE with molecular barcodes generated TCR beta libraries. TCRdb reprocessed the 5' RACE reads with MiXCR, giving one entry per CDR3 protein. The sample lists approximately 180,000 distinct CDR3 sequences; roughly 18% were seen once. This clonotype was seen many times. What it binds is not known. The sample comprised blood, either unsorted or a sorted T cell fraction (not recorded which). The clonotype was recovered from a male donor aged 5-30 years with ankylosing spondylitis or in good health (not recorded which).

The CDR3 here is CASSLGGTANTEAFF. DNA of the CDR3: TGCGCCAGCAGCTTGGGGGGGACAGCGAACACTGAAGCTTTCTTT. The V gene is TRBV5-1, the J gene TRBJ1-1; 7 bases match TRBD1. Trimming at V came to 0 bases and at J to 1 base, leaving 3 bases not matched to a gene. The germline gives CDR1 SGHRS, CDR2 YFSETQ. The CDR3 is 15 residues long.